The clone carrying this T cell receptor beta chain has more than one count but fewer than ten. The sample is drawn from a study of blood T cell repertoires in COVID-19. Study processing details: Nucleated cell counts were estimated from reference gene primer amplification. Sequencing used immunoSEQ multiplex PCR; TCRdb keeps in-frame clones, though not all of them. The DNA was the basis for D and trimming; V, J and clone size are from that table. Here the sample spans around 270,000 clones, around nine tenths being singletons. The CDR3 has 14 residues. Germline loops: CDR1 SGHDN, CDR2 FVKESK. The V and J ends lost 1 base and 1 base respectively, with 4 bases between them.

This sequence originates from a man aged 40-49 years with acute or convalescent COVID-19. The gene calls are TRBV14 and TRBJ2-2; D gene uncertain. Material: peripheral blood. The DNA for the CDR3 is TGTGCCAGCAGCCAAGTGAGGAACACCGGGGAGCTGTTTTTT. Protein sequence: CASSQVRNTGELFF.